The clone carrying this T cell receptor (beta chain) was recorded at least ten times. The entry originates in a study of neurological immune-mediated disorders. V lost 3 bases and J 3 bases, leaving 12 bases between the germline ends. Germline loops: CDR1 DFQATT, CDR2 SNEGSKA (reference sequence). The CDR3 has 14 residues. TCRdb redid the calling of the 5' RACE reads with MiXCR, one entry per CDR3 protein. The top ten clones hold under 5.5% of a sample with roughly 17,000 distinct CDR3 sequences, around 2.5% of them seen once. This sequence originates from a woman younger than 35 with multiple sclerosis. Sequencing was done on a sample of PBMCs. This sequence joins TRBV20-1 and TRBJ1-3, with D unclear. The CDR3 loop is CSASGLRGGNTIYF. In DNA, the CDR3 is TGCAGTGCTAGTGGGCTACGAGGTGGAAACACCATATATTTT.